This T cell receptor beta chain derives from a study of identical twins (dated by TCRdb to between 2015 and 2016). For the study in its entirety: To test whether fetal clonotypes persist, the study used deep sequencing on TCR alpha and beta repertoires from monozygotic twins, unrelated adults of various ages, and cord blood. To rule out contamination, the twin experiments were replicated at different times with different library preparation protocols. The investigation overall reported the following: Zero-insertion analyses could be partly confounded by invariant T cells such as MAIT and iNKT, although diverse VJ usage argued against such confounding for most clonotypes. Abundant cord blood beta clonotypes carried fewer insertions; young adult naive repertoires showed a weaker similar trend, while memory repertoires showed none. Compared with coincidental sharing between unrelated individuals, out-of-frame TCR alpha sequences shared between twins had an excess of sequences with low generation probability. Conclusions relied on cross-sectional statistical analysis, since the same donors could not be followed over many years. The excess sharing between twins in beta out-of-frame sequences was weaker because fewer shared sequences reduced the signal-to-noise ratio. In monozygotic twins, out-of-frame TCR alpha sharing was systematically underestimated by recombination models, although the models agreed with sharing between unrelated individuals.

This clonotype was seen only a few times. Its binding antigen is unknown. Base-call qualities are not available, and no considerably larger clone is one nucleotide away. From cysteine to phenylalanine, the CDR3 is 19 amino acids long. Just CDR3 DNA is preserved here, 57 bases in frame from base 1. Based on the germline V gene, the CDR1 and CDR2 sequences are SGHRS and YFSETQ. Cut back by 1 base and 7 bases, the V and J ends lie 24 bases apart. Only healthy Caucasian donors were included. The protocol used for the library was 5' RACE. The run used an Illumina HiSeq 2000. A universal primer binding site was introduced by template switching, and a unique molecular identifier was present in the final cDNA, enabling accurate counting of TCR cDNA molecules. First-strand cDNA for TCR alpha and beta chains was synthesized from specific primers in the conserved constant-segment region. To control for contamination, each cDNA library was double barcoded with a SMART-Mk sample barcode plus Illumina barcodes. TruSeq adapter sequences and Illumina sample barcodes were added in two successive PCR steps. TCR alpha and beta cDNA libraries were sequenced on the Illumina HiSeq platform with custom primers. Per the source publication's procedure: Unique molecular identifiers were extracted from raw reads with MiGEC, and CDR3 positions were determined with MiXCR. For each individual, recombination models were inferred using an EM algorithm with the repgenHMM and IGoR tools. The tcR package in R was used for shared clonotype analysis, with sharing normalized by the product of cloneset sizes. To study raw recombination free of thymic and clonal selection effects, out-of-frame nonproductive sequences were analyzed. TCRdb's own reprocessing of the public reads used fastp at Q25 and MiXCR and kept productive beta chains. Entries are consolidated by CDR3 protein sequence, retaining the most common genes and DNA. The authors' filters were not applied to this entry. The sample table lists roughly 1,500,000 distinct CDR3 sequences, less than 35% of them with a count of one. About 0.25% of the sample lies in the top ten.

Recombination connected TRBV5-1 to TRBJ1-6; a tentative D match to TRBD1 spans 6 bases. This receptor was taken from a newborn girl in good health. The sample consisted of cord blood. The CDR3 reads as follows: CASSLTCCGARTENSPLHF. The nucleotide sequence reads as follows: TGCGCCAGCAGCTTGACATGCTGCGGCGCCCGGACAGAAAATTCACCCCTCCACTTT. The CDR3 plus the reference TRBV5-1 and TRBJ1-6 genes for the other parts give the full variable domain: KAGVTQTPRYLIKTRGQQVTLSCSPISGHRSVSWYQQTPGQGLQFLFEYFSETQRNKGNFPGRFSGRQFSNSRSEMNVSTLELGDSALYLCASSLTCCGARTENSPLHFGNGTRLTVT.